This T cell receptor (beta chain) was retrieved from a study of long-term antiretroviral therapy in people with HIV. V lost 4 bases to trimming and J lost 5 bases, with 7 bases between them. There are 12 residues in the CDR3. CDR1 SGHAT and CDR2 FQNNGV come from the germline V gene. Investigators performed immunoSEQ version v3.0 at survey level. Profiling relied on immunoSEQ multiplex PCR, and the TCRdb table lists in-frame clones only, not all of them. The sample yields approximately 36,000 clones, almost 85% seen once. The TCR sequence derives from a man between 18 and 29 years old with HIV. The rearrangement uses TRBV11-2 and TRBJ2-3, with D uncertain. Specimen: unsorted PBMCs, collected 0.6 years after starting antiretroviral therapy. The CDR3 region has the DNA TGTGCCAGCAGCTCCAACAGAGATACGCAGTATTTT. It encodes CASSSNRDTQYF.